The entry that follows covers one T cell receptor (beta chain) sequence. The sample originates from a study of blood T cell repertoires in COVID-19. The wider study: Acute and convalescent COVID-19 samples came from the United States, Italy and Spain. PBMCs, B-cell-depleted T cells, or T cells provided the cDNA or gDNA that made up the material.

In the study's own analysis: Amplification with reference gene primers provided the estimates of nucleated cell counts. Clones were read by immunoSEQ multiplex PCR, and TCRdb kept only the in-frame ones, dropping some. The V and J calls and clone size were taken over from that table, and D and trimming were inferred from the DNA. The sample contains about 180,000 clones, approximately 77% of which appear only once. Germline CDR1 and CDR2: SGHRS and YFSETQ. With 4 bases removed from V and 4 bases from J, the gap between germline ends came to 17 bases. The CDR3 runs 15 residues. This TCR derives from a woman older than 75 with active or convalescent COVID-19. V and J are TRBV5-1 and TRBJ1-1, with D tentatively TRBD1 (6 bases). The sequenced material came from peripheral blood. The CDR3 loop reads CASSVGGRAGTEAFF. The CDR3 DNA follows: TGCGCCAGCAGCGTGGGGGGCCGAGCAGGCACTGAAGCTTTCTTT.